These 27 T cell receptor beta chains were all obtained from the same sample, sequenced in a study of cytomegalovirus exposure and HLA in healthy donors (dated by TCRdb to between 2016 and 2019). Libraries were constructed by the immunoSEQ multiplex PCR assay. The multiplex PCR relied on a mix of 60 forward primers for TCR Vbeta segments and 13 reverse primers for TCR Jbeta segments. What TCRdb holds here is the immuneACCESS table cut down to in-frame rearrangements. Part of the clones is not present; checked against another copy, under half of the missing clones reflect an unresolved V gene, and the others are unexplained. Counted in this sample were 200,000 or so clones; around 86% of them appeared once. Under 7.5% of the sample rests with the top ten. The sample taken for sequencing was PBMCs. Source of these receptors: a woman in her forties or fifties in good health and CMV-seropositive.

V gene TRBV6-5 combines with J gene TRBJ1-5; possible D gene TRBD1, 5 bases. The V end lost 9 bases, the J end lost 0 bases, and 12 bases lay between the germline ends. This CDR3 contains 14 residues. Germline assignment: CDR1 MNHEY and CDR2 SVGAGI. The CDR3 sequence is CASSRAYSNQPQHF. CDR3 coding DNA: TGTGCCAGTTCCAGGGCATATAGCAATCAGCCCCAGCATTTT.

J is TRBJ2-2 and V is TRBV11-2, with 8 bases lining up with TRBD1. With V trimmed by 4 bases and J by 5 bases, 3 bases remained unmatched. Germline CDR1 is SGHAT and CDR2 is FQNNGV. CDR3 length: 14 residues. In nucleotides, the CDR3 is TGTGCCAGCAGCTCTCGGACAGGGACCGGGGAGCTGTTTTTT. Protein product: CASSSRTGTGELFF.

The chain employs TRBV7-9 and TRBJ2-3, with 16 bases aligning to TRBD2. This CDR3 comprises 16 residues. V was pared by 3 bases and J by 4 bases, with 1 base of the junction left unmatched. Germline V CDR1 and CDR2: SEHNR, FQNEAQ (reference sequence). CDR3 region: CASSLGLAGGADTQYF. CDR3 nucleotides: TGTGCCAGCAGCTTGGGACTAGCGGGGGGGGCAGATACGCAGTATTTT.

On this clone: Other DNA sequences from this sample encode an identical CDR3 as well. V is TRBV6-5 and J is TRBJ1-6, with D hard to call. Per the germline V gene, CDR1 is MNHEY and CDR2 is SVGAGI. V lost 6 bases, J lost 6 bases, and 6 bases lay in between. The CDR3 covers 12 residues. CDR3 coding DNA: TGTGCCAGCAGCTATGGTAATTCACCCCTCCACTTT. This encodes CASSYGNSPLHF.

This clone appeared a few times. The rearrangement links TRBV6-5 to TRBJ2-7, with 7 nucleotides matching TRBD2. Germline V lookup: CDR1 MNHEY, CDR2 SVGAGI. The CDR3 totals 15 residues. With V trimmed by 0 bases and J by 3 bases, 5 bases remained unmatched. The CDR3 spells CASSYSGGMDYEQYF. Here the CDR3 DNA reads TGTGCCAGCAGTTACTCCGGGGGGATGGACTACGAGCAGTACTTC.

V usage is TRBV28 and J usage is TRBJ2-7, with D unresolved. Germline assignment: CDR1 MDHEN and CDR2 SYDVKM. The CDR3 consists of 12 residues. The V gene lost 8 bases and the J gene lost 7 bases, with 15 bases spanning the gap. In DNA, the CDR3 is TGTGCCAGCCGCAGCTACTACGGGGAGCAGTACTTC. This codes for CASRSYYGEQYF.

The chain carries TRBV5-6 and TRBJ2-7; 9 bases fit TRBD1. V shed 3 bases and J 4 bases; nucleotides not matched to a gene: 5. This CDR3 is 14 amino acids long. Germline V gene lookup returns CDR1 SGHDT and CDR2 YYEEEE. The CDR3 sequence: CASSSGTGRYEQYF. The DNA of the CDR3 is TGTGCCAGCAGCTCCGGGACAGGGAGGTACGAGCAGTACTTC.

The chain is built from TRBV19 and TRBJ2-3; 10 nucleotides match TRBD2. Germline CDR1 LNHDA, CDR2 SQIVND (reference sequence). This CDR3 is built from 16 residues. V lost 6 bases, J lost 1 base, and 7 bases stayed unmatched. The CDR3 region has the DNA TGTGCCAGTAGCCCAGTCCTAGCGGGGGGCACAGATACGCAGTATTTT. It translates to CASSPVLAGGTDTQYF.

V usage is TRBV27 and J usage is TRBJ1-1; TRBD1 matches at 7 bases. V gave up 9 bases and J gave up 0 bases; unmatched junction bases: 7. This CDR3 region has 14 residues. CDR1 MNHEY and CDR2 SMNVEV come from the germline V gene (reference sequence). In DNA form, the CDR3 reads TGTGCCAGTTTCCAAGGGGGCCTGAACACTGAAGCTTTCTTT. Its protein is CASFQGGLNTEAFF.

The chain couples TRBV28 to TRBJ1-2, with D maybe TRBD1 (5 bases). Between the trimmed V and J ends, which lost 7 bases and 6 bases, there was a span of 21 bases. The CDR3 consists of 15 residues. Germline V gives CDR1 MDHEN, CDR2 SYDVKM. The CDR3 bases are TGTGCCAGCACCCCGGGGGGTCCCTCAGATAATGGCTACACCTTC. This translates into CASTPGGPSDNGYTF.

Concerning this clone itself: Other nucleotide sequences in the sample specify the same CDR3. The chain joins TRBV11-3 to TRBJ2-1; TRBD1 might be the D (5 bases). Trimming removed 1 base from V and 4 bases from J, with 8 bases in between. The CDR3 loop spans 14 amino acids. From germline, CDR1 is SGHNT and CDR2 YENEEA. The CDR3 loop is CASSLGGAYNEQFF. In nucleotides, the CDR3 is TGTGCCAGCAGCTTAGGGGGCGCGTACAATGAGCAGTTCTTC.

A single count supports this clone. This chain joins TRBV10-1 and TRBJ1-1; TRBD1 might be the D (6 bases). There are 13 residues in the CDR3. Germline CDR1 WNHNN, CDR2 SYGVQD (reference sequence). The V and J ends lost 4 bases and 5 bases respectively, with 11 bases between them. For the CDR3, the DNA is TGCGCCAGCAGTGCCAACAGGGATACTGAAGCTTTCTTT. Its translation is CASSANRDTEAFF.

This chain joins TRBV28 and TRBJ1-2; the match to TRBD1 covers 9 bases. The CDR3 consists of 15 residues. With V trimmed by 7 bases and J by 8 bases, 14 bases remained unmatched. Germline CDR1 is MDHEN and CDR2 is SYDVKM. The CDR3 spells CASTSGTGMVSGYTF. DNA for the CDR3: TGTGCCAGCACCTCCGGGACAGGGATGGTTTCGGGCTACACCTTC.

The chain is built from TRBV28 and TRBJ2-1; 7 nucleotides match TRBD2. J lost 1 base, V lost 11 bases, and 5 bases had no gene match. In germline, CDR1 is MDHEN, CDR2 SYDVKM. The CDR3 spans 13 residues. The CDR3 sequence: CAGGGMSYNEQFF. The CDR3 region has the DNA TGTGCCGGGGGGGGAATGTCCTACAATGAGCAGTTCTTC.

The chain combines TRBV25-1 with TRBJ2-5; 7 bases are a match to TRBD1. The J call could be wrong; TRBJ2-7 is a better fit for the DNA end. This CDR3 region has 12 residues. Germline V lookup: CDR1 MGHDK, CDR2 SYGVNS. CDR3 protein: CATTGQSYEQYF. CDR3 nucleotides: TGTGCCACCACGGGACAGAGCTACGAGCAGTACTTC.

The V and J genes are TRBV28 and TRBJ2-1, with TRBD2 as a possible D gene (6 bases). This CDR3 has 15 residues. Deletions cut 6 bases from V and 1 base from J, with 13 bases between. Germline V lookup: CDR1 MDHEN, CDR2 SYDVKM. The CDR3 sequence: CASRGGAESYNEQFF. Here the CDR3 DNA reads TGTGCCAGCAGGGGGGGAGCGGAGTCCTACAATGAGCAGTTCTTC. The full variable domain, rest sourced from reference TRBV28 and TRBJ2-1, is DVKVTQSSRYLVKRTGEKVFLECVQDMDHENMFWYRQDPGLGLRLIYFSYDVKMKEKGDIPEGYSVSREKKERFSLILESASTNQTSMYLCASRGGAESYNEQFFGPGTRLTVL.

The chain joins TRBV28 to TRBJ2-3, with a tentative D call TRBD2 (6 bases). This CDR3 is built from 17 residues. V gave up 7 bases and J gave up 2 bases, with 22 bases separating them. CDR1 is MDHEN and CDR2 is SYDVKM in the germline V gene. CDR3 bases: TGTGCCAGCACGCCCCCCATCGGGGACTTAACCACAGATACGCAGTATTTT. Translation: CASTPPIGDLTTDTQYF. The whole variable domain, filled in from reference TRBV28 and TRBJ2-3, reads DVKVTQSSRYLVKRTGEKVFLECVQDMDHENMFWYRQDPGLGLRLIYFSYDVKMKEKGDIPEGYSVSREKKERFSLILESASTNQTSMYLCASTPPIGDLTTDTQYFGPGTRLTVL.

CDR3 amino acids: CASSNTGLSDTQYF. CDR3 DNA: TGTGCCAGCAGCAATACGGGACTTTCAGATACGCAGTATTTT. This chain links TRBV5-4 with TRBJ2-3, with D possibly being TRBD2 (6 bases). V lost 4 bases and J lost 4, with 13 bases in between. This CDR3 contains 14 residues. The V gene's germline CDR1 is SGHNT and CDR2 YYREEE (reference sequence). The complete variable domain, with remaining parts taken from reference TRBV5-4 and TRBJ2-3, reads ETGVTQSPTHLIKTRGQQVTLRCSSQSGHNTVSWYQQALGQGPQFIFQYYREEENGRGNFPPRFSGLQFPNYSSELNVNALELDDSALYLCASSNTGLSDTQYFGPGTRLTVL.

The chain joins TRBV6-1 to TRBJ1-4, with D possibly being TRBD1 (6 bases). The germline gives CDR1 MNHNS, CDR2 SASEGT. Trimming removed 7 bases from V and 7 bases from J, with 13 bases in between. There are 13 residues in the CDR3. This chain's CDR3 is CASTVRGSEKLFF. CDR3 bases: TGTGCCAGCACCGTAAGGGGGAGTGAAAAACTGTTTTTT.

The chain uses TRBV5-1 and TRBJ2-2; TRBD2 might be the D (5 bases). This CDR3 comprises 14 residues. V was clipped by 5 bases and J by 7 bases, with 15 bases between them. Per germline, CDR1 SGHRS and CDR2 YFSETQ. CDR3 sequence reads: CASSQLGLYGELFF. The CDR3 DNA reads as TGCGCCAGCAGTCAACTAGGTCTGTACGGGGAGCTGTTTTTT. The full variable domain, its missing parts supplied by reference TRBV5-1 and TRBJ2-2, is KAGVTQTPRYLIKTRGQQVTLSCSPISGHRSVSWYQQTPGQGLQFLFEYFSETQRNKGNFPGRFSGRQFSNSRSEMNVSTLELGDSALYLCASSQLGLYGELFFGEGSRLTVL.

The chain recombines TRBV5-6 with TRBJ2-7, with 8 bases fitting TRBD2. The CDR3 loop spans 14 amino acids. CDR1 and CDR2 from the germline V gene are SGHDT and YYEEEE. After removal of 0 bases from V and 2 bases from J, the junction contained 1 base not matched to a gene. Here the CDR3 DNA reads TGTGCCAGCAGCTTGGAGCGGGGGACCTACGAGCAGTACTTC. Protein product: CASSLERGTYEQYF.

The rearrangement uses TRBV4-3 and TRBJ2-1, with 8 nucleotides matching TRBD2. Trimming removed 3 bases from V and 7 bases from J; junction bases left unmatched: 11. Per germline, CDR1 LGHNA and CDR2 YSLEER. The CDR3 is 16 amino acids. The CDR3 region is CASSQSLAGGRNEQFF. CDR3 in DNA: TGCGCCAGCAGCCAGTCTCTGGCGGGGGGCAGGAATGAGCAGTTCTTC.

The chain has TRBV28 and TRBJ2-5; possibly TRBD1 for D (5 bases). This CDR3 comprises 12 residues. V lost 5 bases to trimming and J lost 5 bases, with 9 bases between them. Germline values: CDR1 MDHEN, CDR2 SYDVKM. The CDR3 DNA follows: TGTGCCAGCAGTGCAGGGTCGGAGACCCAGTACTTC. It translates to CASSAGSETQYF.

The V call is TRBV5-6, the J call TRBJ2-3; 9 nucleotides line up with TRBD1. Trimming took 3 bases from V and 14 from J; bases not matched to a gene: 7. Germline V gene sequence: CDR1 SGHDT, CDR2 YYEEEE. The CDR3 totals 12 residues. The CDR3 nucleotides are TGTGCCAGCAGCTCTGACAGGGGGTTTGTGTATTTT. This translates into CASSSDRGFVYF.

The CDR3 DNA reads as TGCGCCAGCAGTCCCGACCCCGCGACAGGGCCCCAAGAGACCCAGTACTTC. Amino acids: CASSPDPATGPQETQYF. The chain is built from TRBV23-1 and TRBJ2-5; 7 bases align to TRBD1. TRBV23-1 is annotated as an ORF whose role is uncertain. After removal of 4 bases from V and 1 base from J, the junction contained 12 bases not matched to a gene. This CDR3 has 17 amino acids.

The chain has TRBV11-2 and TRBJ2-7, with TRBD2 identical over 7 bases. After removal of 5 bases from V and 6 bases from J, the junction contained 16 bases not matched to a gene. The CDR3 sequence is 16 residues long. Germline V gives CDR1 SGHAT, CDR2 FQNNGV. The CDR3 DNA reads TGTGCCAGCAGCACCCCGCGGACTAGTAACGGACGCGAGCAGTACTTC. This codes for CASSTPRTSNGREQYF.

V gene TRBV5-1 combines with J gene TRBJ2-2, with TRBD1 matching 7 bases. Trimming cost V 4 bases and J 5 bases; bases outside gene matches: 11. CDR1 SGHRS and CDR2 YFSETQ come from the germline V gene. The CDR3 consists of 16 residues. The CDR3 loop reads CASSPPLTGYTGELFF. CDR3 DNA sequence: TGCGCCAGCAGCCCCCCCTTGACAGGGTATACCGGGGAGCTGTTTTTT.